This is a list of T cell receptor beta chains from one sample in a study of blood T cell repertoires in COVID-19. Sequenced by immunoSEQ multiplex PCR; TCRdb stores in-frame clones only, minus some. The sample holds about 110,000 clones, over 55% seen once. Sequencing used peripheral blood. These receptors came from a human donor with acute or convalescent COVID-19. The donor label of this sample is uncertain. The CDR3 runs from the conserved cysteine through the conserved F or W. D genes are given only for firm matches. Size is omitted from some rows. Given values are once, few, many or a class for expanded clones.

TRBJ1-2,TRBD1,NA,TRBV18,CASSRTGGVGYTF,TGTGCCAGCTCACGGACAGGGGGCGTTGGCTACACCTTC
TRBJ1-2,NA,NA,TRBV29-1,CSAGYRRYGYTF,TGCAGTGCAGGGTACCGACGCTATGGCTACACCTTC
TRBJ1-5,TRBD1,NA,TRBV4-1,CASSQDRGQGAHQPQHF,TGCGCCAGCAGCCAAGATCGTGGACAGGGAGCCCATCAGCCCCAGCATTTT
TRBJ1-3,NA,NA,TRBV6-1,CASSESRPGNTIYF,TGTGCCAGCAGTGAGTCCAGGCCTGGAAACACCATATATTTT
TRBJ2-7,NA,NA,TRBV5-1,CASSLEQGYEQYF,TGCGCCAGCAGCTTGGAACAGGGCTACGAGCAGTACTTC
TRBJ2-2,NA,NA,TRBV7-8,CASSLHRAGTGELFF,TGTGCCAGCAGCCTGCACAGGGCGGGCACCGGGGAGCTGTTTTTT
TRBJ1-6,TRBD1,NA,TRBV19,CASSMRDSDNSPLHF,TGTGCCAGTAGTATGAGGGACAGCGATAATTCACCCCTCCACTTT
TRBJ1-2,NA,few,TRBV28,CASRPPWTGNGYTF,TGTGCCAGCAGGCCCCCATGGACGGGGAATGGCTACACCTTC
TRBJ1-6,TRBD1,NA,TRBV5-6,CASSLRQGGSYNSPLHF,TGTGCCAGCAGCTTGCGACAGGGAGGCTCCTATAATTCACCCCTCCACTTT
TRBJ1-6,TRBD1,few,TRBV2,CASTRTGDSPLHF,TGTGCCAGCACCCGGACAGGGGACTCACCCCTCCACTTT
TRBJ2-3,TRBD2,NA,TRBV9,CASSTAGGTTDTQYF,TGTGCCAGCAGCACAGCGGGGGGGACGACAGATACGCAGTATTTT
TRBJ1-1,TRBD1,NA,TRBV18,CASSGDRDTEAFF,TGTGCCAGCTCAGGCGACAGGGACACTGAAGCTTTCTTT
TRBJ1-3,TRBD1,NA,TRBV5-4,CASSAGQGPGNTIYF,TGTGCCAGCAGCGCCGGACAGGGGCCTGGAAACACCATATATTTT
TRBJ2-3,NA,few,TRBV7-8,CASSLQRTTSTDTQYF,TGTGCCAGCAGCTTACAGCGGACCACTAGCACAGATACGCAGTATTTT
TRBJ2-3,TRBD2,NA,TRBV9,CASSRDYGADTQYF,TGTGCCAGCAGTAGGGACTATGGGGCAGATACGCAGTATTTT
TRBJ1-6,NA,NA,TRBV6-5,CASSIRRSYNSPLHF,TGTGCCAGCAGTATTCGTCGGTCTTATAATTCACCCCTCCACTTT
TRBJ1-4,NA,once,TRBV19,CASSETGRTNEKLFF,TGTGCCAGTAGTGAAACAGGGAGAACTAATGAAAAACTGTTTTTT
TRBJ1-5,TRBD1,once,TRBV19,CASTTLPGQGLQPQHF,TGTGCCAGTACCACCCTCCCAGGACAGGGTCTTCAGCCCCAGCATTTT
TRBJ2-3,TRBD2,few,TRBV5-6,CASSSLSSGGTDTQYF,TGTGCCAGCAGCTCCTTAAGTAGCGGGGGCACAGATACGCAGTATTTT
TRBJ1-2,NA,NA,TRBV2,CASSESWGRDGYTF,TGTGCCAGCAGTGAATCGTGGGGGAGGGATGGCTACACCTTC
TRBJ1-2,TRBD1,NA,TRBV7-3,CASSLTPGQGGGYTF,TGTGCCAGCAGCTTAACCCCCGGACAGGGAGGAGGCTACACCTTC
TRBJ1-6,NA,NA,TRBV5-5,CASSLGLPNSPLHF,TGTGCCAGCAGCTTGGGGCTTCCGAATTCACCCCTCCACTTT
TRBJ2-5,TRBD2,NA,TRBV5-1,CASSLGPSGPGETQYF,TGCGCCAGCAGCTTGGGGCCTAGCGGACCGGGGGAGACCCAGTACTTC
TRBJ2-5,TRBD2,NA,TRBV5-1,CASSSTLAGGLKTQYF,TGCGCCAGCAGCTCGACTTTAGCGGGGGGGCTGAAGACCCAGTACTTC
TRBJ1-5,NA,NA,TRBV3-1/TRBV3-2,CASSPLGTSSPQHF,TGTGCCAGCAGCCCTCTGGGGACATCCTCGCCCCAGCATTTT
TRBJ1-1,NA,NA,TRBV13,CASSLAVNTEAFF,TGTGCCAGCAGCTTAGCTGTGAACACTGAAGCTTTCTTT
TRBJ2-6,TRBD1,once,TRBV6-2/TRBV6-3,CASSSPGTGGGVLTF,TGTGCCAGCAGCTCCCCCGGGACAGGGGGAGGCGTCCTGACTTTC
TRBJ2-3,TRBD2,NA,TRBV5-1,CASSLIAGALTDTQYF,TGCGCCAGCAGCTTGATAGCGGGGGCGCTCACAGATACGCAGTATTTT
TRBJ2-5,NA,NA,TRBV29-1,CSVEMASRRETQYF,TGCAGCGTTGAGATGGCTAGCCGTCGAGAGACCCAGTACTTC
TRBJ2-5,NA,NA,TRBV24-1,CATSGVNREGETQYF,TGTGCCACCAGCGGCGTTAACAGGGAAGGGGAGACCCAGTACTTC
TRBJ1-6,NA,NA,TRBV5-6,CASSPQSSPLHF,TGTGCCAGCAGCCCACAGAGTTCACCCCTCCACTTT
TRBJ1-1,NA,NA,TRBV6-1,CASSEWSRTVNMNTEAFF,TGTGCCAGCAGTGAATGGTCGAGGACAGTAAATATGAACACTGAAGCTTTCTTT
TRBJ2-7,TRBD2,NA,TRBV4-1,CASSQGRTSGDYEQYF,TGCGCCAGCAGCCAAGGTAGGACTAGCGGAGACTACGAGCAGTACTTC